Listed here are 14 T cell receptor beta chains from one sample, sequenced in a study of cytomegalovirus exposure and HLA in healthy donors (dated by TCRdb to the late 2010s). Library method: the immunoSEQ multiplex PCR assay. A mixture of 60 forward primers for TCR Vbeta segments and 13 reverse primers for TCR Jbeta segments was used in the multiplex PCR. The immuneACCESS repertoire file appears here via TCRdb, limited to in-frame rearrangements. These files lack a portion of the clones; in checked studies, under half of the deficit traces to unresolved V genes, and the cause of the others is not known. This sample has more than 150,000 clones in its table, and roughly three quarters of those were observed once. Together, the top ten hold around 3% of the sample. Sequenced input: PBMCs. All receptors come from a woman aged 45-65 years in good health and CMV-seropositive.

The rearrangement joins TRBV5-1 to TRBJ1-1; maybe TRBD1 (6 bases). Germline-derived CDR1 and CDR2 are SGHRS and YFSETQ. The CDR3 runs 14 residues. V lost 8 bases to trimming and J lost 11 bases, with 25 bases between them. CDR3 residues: CASRNGGAAEEAFF. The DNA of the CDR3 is TGCGCCAGTCGGAACGGGGGGGCCGCGGAGGAGGCTTTCTTT.

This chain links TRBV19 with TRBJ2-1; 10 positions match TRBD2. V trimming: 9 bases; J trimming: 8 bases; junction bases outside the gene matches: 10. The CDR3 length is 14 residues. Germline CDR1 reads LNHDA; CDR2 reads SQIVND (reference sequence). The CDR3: CASHLAGARHEQFF. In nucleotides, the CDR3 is TGTGCCAGCCATCTAGCGGGAGCGCGCCATGAGCAGTTCTTC.

Here the CDR3 reads CASSLASGYTF. The CDR3 DNA follows: TGTGCCAGCAGCTTAGCGAGCGGCTACACCTTC. This rearrangement joins TRBV7-2 to TRBJ1-2; D is uncertain. Trimming removed 0 bases at V and 8 bases at J, with 4 bases between. Germline V gene sequence: CDR1 SGHTA, CDR2 FQGNSA. CDR3 length equals 11 residues.

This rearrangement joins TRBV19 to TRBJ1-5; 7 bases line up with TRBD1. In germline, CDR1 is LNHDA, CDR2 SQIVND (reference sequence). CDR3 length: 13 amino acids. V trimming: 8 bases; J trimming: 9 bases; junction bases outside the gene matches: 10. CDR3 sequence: CASGTVPVGPQHF. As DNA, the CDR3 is TGTGCCAGTGGGACAGTCCCGGTGGGGCCCCAGCATTTT.

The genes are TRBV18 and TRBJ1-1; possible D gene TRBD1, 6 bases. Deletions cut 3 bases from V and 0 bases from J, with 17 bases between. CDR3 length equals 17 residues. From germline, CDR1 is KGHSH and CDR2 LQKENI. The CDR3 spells CASSPNNPRGLNTEAFF. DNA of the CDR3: TGTGCCAGCTCACCTAATAACCCCAGGGGCTTGAACACTGAAGCTTTCTTT.

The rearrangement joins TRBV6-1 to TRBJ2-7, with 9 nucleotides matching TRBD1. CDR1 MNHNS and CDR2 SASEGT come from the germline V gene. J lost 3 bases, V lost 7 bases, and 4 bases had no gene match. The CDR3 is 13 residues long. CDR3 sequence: CASTGQGSYEQYF. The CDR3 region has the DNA TGTGCCAGCACCGGACAGGGGAGCTACGAGCAGTACTTC.

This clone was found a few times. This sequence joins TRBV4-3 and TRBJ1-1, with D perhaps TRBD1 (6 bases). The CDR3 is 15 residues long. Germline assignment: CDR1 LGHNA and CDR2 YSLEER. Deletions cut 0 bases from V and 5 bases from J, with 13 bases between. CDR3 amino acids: CASSQEHRASTEAFF. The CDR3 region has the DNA TGCGCCAGCAGCCAAGAACACAGGGCGAGTACTGAAGCTTTCTTT.

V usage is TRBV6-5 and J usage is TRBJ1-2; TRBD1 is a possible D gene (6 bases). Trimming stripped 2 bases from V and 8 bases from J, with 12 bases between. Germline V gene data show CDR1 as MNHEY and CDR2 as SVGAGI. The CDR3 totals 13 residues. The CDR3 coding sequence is TGTGCCAGCAGTTACAGCGGGGGGCGAGGCTACACCTTC. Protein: CASSYSGGRGYTF.

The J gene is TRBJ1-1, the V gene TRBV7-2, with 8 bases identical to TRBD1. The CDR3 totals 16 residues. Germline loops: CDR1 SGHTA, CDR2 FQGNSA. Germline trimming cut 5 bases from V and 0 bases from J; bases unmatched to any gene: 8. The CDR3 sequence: CASSPATGAVNTEAFF. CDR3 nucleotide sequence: TGTGCCAGCAGCCCTGCGACAGGGGCCGTGAACACTGAAGCTTTCTTT.

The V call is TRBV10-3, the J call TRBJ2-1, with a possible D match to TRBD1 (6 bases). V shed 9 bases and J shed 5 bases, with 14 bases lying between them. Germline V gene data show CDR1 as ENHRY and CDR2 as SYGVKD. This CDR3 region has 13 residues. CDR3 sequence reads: CAIATGLDNEQFF. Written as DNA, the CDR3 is TGTGCCATTGCAACAGGGTTAGACAATGAGCAGTTCTTC.

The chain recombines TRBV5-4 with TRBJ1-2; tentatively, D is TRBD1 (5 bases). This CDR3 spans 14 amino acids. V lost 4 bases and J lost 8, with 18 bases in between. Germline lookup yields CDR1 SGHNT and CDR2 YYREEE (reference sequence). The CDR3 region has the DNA TGTGCCAGCAGCCCCGGACACGGGGGAGGGGGCTACACCTTC. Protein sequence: CASSPGHGGGGYTF.

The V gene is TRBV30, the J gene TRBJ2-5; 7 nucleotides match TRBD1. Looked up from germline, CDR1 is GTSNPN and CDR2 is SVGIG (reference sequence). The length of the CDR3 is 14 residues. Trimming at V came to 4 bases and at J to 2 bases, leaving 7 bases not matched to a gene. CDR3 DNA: TGTGCCTGGAAGGGTTGGGACAGTCAAGAGACCCAGTACTTC. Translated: CAWKGWDSQETQYF.

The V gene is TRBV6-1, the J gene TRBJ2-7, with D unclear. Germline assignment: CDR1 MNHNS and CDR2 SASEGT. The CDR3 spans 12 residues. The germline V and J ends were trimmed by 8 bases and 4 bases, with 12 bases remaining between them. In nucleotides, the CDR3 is TGTGCCAGCGGGTCACAGACGTACGAGCAGTACTTC. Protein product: CASGSQTYEQYF.

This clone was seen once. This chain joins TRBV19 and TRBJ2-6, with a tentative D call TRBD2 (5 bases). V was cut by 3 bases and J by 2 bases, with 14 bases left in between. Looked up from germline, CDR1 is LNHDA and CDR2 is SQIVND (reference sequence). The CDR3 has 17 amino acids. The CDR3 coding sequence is TGTGCCAGTAGTATCCGAGGGAACCCCGCTGGGGCCAACGTCCTGACTTTC. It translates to CASSIRGNPAGANVLTF.